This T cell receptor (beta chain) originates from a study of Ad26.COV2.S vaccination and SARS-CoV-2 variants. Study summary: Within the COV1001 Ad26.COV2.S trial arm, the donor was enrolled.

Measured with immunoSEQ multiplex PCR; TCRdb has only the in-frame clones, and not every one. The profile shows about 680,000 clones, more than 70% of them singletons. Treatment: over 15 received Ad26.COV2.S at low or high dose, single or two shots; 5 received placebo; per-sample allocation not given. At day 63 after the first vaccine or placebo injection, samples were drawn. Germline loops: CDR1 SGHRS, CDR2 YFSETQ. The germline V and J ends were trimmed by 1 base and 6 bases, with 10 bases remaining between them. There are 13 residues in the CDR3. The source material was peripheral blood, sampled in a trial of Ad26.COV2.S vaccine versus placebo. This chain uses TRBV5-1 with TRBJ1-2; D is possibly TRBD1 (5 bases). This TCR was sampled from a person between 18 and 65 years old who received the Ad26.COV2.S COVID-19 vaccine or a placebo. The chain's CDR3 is CASSLRGRDGYTF. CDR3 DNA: TGCGCCAGCAGCTTGAGGGGAAGGGATGGCTACACCTTC.